This TCR beta chain emerged from a study of blood T cell repertoires in COVID-19. Across the whole study: Sample material is recorded as cDNA or gDNA derived from T cells, B-cell-depleted T cells, or PBMCs.

Trimming at V came to 3 bases and at J to 6 bases, leaving 10 bases not matched to a gene. The germline CDR1 and CDR2 sequences are SGHRS and YFSETQ. The CDR3 runs to 15 residues. Profiling relied on immunoSEQ multiplex PCR, and the TCRdb table lists in-frame clones only, not all of them. This repertoire shows over 200,000 clones, 89% found once; its top ten account for around 6.5%. The sequenced material came from peripheral blood. This receptor was obtained from a man between 60 and 75 years old who had recovered from COVID-19. This chain connects TRBV5-1 to TRBJ2-7; TRBD1 matches 9 bases. The CDR3 nucleotides read TGCGCCAGCAGCTCTCGGGACAGGGCATCGAGCGAGCAGTACTTC. It yields the protein CASSSRDRASSEQYF.